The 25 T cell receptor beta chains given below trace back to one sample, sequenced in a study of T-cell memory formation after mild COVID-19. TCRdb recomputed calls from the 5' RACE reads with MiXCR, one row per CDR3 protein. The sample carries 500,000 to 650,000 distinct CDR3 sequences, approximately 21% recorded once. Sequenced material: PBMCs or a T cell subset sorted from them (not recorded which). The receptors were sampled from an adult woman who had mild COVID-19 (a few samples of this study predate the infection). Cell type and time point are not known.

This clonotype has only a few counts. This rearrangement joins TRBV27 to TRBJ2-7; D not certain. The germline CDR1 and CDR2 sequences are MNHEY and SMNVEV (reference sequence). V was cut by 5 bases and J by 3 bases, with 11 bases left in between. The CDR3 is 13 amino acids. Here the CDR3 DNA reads TGTGCCAGCAGTCCCGCTGCCAACTACGAGCAGTACTTC. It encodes CASSPAANYEQYF.

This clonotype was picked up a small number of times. The CDR3 DNA reads TGTGCCAGCAGCTTAGGGACTGGGGGACTAGCTCAAGAGACCCAGTACTTC. It yields the protein CASSLGTGGLAQETQYF. This chain links TRBV7-2 with TRBJ2-5; 9 bases align to TRBD2. The V gene's germline CDR1 is SGHTA and CDR2 FQGNSA. Losses at the gene ends were 1 base for V and 2 bases for J; bases not matched to a gene: 8. The CDR3 is 17 residues long.

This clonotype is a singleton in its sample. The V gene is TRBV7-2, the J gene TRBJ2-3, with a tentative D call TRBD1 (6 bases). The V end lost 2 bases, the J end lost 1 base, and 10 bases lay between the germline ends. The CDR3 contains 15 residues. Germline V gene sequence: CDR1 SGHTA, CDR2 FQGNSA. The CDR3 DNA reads TGTGCCAGCAGCTTACTGGGACACGGCACAGATACGCAGTATTTT. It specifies CASSLLGHGTDTQYF.

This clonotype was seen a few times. The CDR3 sequence is CASSPPRLAGEDYEQYF. The CDR3 coding sequence is TGTGCCAGCAGCCCCCCCCGCCTAGCGGGAGAGGACTACGAGCAGTACTTC. This chain joins TRBV7-9 and TRBJ2-7; 10 positions agree with TRBD2. Germline assignment: CDR1 SEHNR and CDR2 FQNEAQ (reference sequence). The CDR3 length is 17 residues. V dropped 5 bases and J dropped 3; count of bases not matched to a gene: 13.

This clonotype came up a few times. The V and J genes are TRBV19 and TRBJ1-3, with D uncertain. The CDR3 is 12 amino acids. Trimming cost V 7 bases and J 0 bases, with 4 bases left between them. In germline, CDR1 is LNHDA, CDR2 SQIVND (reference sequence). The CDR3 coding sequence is TGTGCCAGTACAGGCTCTGGAAACACCATATATTTT. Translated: CASTGSGNTIYF.

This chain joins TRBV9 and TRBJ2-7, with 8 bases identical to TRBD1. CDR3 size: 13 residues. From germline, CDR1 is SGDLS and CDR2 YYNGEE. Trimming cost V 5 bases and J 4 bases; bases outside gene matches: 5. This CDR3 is CASRGQEQYEQYV. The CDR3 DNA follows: TGTGCCAGCAGGGGACAGGAGCAGTACGAGCAGTACGTC.

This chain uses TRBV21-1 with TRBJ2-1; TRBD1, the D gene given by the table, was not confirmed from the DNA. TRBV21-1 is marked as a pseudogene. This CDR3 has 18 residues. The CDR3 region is CASSAGQTGPTRRNEQFF. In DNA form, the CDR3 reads TGTGCCAGCAGCGCGGGCCAGACGGGTCCAACGAGGAGGAATGAGCAGTTCTTC.

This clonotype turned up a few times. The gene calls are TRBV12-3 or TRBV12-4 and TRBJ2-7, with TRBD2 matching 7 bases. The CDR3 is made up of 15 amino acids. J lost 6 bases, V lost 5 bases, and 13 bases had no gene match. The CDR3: CASSPGGTPASEQYF. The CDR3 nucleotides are TGTGCCAGCAGTCCCGGGGGGACCCCTGCCAGCGAGCAGTACTTC.

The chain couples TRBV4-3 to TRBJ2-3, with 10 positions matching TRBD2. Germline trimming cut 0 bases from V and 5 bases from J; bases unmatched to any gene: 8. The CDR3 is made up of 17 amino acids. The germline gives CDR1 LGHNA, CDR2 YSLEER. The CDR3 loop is CASSQDGLAESGDTQYF. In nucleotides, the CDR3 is TGCGCCAGCAGCCAAGACGGACTAGCGGAATCGGGAGATACGCAGTATTTT.

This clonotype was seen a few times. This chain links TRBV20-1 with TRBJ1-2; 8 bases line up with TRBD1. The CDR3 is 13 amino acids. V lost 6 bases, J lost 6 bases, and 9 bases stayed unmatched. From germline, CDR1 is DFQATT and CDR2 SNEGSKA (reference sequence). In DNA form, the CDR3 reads TGCAGTGCCCCGGCAGGACAGGGTCATGGCTACACCTTC. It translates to CSAPAGQGHGYTF.

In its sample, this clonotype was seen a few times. CDR3 sequence: CASSLDRGANVLTF. The CDR3, as DNA: TGTGCCAGCAGCTTAGACAGGGGGGCCAACGTCCTGACTTTC. The rearrangement links TRBV11-2 to TRBJ2-6; unclear D gene. Deletions cut 0 bases from V and 4 bases from J, with 4 bases between. The CDR3 length is 14 residues. In germline, CDR1 is SGHAT, CDR2 FQNNGV.

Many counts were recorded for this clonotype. The CDR3 DNA reads as TGTGCCAGCAGTAGTAACGCAGGGGTGGATGAGCAGTTCTTC. Encoded protein: CASSSNAGVDEQFF. The V call is TRBV12-3 or TRBV12-4, the J call TRBJ2-1, with D perhaps matching TRBD1 (6 bases). V lost 5 bases to trimming and J lost 8 bases, with 16 bases between them. The CDR3 consists of 14 residues.

CDR3 amino acids: CASSMAEYNEQFF. In nucleotides, the CDR3 is TGTGCCAGTAGTATGGCCGAGTACAATGAGCAGTTCTTC. V usage is TRBV19 and J usage is TRBJ2-1; D unresolved. Between the trimmed V and J ends, which lost 3 bases and 4 bases, there was a span of 7 bases. The germline gives CDR1 LNHDA, CDR2 SQIVND (reference sequence). CDR3 length: 13 residues. The full variable domain, its missing parts supplied by reference TRBV19 and TRBJ2-1, is DGGITQSPKYLFRKEGQNVTLSCEQNLNHDAMYWYRQDPGQGLRLIYYSQIVNDFQKGDIAEGYSVSREKKESFPLTVTSAQKNPTAFYLCASSMAEYNEQFFGPGTRLTVL.

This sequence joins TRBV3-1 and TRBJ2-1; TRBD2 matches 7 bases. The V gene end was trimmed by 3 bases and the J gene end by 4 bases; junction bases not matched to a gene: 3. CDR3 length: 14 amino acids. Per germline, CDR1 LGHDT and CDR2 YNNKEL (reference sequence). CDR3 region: CASSHSAGYNEQFF. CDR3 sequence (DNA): TGTGCCAGCAGCCACTCAGCGGGATACAATGAGCAGTTCTTC.

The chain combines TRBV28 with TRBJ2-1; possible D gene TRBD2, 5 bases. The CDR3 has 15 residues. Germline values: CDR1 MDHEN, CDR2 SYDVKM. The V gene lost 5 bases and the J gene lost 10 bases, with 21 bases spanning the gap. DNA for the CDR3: TGTGCCAGCAGTCCCGGACGGACCGGGGTGGGGGAGCAGTTCTTC. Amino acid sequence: CASSPGRTGVGEQFF.

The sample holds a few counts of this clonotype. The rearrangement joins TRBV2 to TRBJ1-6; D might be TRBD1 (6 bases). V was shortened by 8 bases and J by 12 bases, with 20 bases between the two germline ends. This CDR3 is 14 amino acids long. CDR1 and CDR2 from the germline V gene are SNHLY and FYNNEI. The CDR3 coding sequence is TGTGCCAGCGGGGATATTAACAGGGTGCGACCCCTCCACTTT. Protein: CASGDINRVRPLHF.

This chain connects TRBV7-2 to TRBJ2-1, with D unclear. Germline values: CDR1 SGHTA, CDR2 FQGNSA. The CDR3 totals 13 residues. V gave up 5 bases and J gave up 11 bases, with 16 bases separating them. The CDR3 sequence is CASSLSSPTQQFF. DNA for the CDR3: TGTGCCAGCAGCCTGAGCAGCCCTACCCAGCAGTTCTTC.

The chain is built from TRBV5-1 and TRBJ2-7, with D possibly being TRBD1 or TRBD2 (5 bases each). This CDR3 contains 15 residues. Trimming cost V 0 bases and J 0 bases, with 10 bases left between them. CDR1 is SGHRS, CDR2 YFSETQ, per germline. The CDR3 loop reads CASSLVRDGSYEQYF. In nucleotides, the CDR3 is TGCGCCAGCAGCTTGGTCCGGGACGGCTCCTACGAGCAGTACTTC. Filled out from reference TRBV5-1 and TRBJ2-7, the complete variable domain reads KAGVTQTPRYLIKTRGQQVTLSCSPISGHRSVSWYQQTPGQGLQFLFEYFSETQRNKGNFPGRFSGRQFSNSRSEMNVSTLELGDSALYLCASSLVRDGSYEQYFGPGTRLTVT.

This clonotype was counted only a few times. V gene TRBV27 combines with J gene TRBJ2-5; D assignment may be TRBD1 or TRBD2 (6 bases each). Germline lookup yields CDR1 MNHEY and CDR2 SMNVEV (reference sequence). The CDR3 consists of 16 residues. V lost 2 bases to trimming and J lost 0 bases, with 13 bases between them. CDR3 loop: CASSLGAGDYQETQYF. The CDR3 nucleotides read TGTGCCAGCAGTTTAGGGGCAGGGGACTACCAAGAGACCCAGTACTTC.

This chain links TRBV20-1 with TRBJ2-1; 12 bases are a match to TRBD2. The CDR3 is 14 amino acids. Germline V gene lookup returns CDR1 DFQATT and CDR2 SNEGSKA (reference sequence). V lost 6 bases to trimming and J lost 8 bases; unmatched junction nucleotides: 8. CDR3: CSAELAGGIYEQFF. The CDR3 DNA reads TGCAGTGCCGAACTAGCGGGAGGTATCTATGAGCAGTTCTTC.

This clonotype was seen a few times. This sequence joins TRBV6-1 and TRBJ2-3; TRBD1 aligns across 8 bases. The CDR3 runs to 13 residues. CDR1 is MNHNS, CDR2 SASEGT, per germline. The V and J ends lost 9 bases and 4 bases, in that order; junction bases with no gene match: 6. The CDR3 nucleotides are TGTGCCAGTTACAGGGGGTTCGCAGATACGCAGTATTTT. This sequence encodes CASYRGFADTQYF.

The CDR3 protein is CASSYPSGRSGDTQYF. The CDR3 DNA reads as TGTGCCAGCAGTTACCCCAGCGGGAGGTCTGGTGATACGCAGTATTTT. The rearrangement joins TRBV6-6 to TRBJ2-3; 9 nucleotides agree with TRBD2. The CDR3 length is 16 residues. Germline CDR1 and CDR2: MNHNY and SVGAGI (reference sequence). The junction had 9 bases not matched to a gene; V was cut back by 2 bases and J by 6 bases.

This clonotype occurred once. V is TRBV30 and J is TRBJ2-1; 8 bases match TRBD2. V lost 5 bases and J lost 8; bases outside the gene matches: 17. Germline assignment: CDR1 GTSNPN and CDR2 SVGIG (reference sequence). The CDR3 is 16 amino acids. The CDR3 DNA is TGTGCCTGGCCCGCCGGGGGGGAGCGGGATGCCGATGAGCAGTTCTTC. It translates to CAWPAGGERDADEQFF.

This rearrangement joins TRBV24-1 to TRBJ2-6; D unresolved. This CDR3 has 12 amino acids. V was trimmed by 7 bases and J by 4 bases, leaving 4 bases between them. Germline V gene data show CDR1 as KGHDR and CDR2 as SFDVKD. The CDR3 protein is CATRNGANVLTF. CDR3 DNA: TGTGCCACCAGGAACGGGGCCAACGTCCTGACTTTC.

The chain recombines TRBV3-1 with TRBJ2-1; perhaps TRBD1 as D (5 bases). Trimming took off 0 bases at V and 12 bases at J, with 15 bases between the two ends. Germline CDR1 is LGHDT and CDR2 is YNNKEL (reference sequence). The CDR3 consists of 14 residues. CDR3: CASSQDTRVGTQFF. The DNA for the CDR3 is TGTGCCAGCAGCCAAGATACCAGGGTAGGAACGCAGTTCTTC.